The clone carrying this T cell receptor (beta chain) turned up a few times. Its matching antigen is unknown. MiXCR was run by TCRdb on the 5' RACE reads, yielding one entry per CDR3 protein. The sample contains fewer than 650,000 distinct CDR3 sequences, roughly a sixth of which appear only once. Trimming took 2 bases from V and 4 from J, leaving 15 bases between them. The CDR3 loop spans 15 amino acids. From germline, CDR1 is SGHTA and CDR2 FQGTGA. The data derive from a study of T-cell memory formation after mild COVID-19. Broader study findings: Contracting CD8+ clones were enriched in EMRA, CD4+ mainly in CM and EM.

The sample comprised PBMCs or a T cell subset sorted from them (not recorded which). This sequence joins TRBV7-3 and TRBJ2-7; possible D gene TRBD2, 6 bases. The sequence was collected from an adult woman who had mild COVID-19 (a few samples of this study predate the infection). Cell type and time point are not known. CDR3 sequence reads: CASSLYGGRGYEQYF. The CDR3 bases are TGTGCCAGCAGCTTATACGGGGGAAGAGGGTACGAGCAGTACTTC.